This TCR beta chain emerged from a study of T cells in Graves' hyperthyroidism and ophthalmopathy. Duration under 3 months, a NOSPECS grade of at least 4, and a Clinical Activity Score of at least 3 characterized the ophthalmopathy patients. Patients were excluded because of uncontrolled infection, other autoimmune disease, pregnancy or lactation. Clinical symptoms, serum thyroxine and TRAb, thyroid ultrasound and orbital computed tomography together formed the diagnostic basis. TCR beta CDR3 region amplification was performed from RNA transcripts. RT-PCR in the first round (using the HTBI primer set) targeted the TCR CDR3. TCRdb redid the calling of the multiplex PCR reads with MiXCR, one entry per CDR3 protein. The sample records a few hundred thousand distinct CDR3 sequences, roughly 20% being singletons. CDR3 length: 16 amino acids. V lost 2 bases to trimming and J lost 7 bases, with 17 bases between them. Germline lookup yields CDR1 LGHDT and CDR2 YNNKEL (reference sequence).

This clonotype was detected many times. The chain combines TRBV3-1 with TRBJ2-2; D is uncertain. The source is a young man with Graves' ophthalmopathy. Sequencing was performed on blood. CDR3 amino acids: CASSQLHLITRGELFF. CDR3 DNA: TGTGCCAGCAGCCAACTCCACTTAATAACCCGCGGGGAGCTGTTTTTT.